Sequencing of this TCR beta chain was carried out in a study of patients and donors after allogeneic stem cell transplantation. MiXCR, run by TCRdb on the RT-PCR reads, gives a single entry per CDR3 protein. Altogether 400,000 to 450,000 distinct CDR3 sequences are present, 16% being singletons, with the ten largest covering around 7.2%. Germline values: CDR1 MNHEY, CDR2 SVGEGT. The CDR3 extends over 15 amino acids. Trimming took 2 bases from V and 1 from J; bases not matched to a gene: 4. The chain has TRBV6-2 or TRBV6-3 and TRBJ2-7; 8 bases fit TRBD1. The sequence was collected from a human donor who was either an allogeneic HSCT recipient or a stem cell or donor lymphocyte infusion donor (not recorded which). It is not recorded whose cells these are; they may come from a transplant donor. Sequencing was performed on blood, either unsorted or a sorted T cell fraction (not recorded which). The DNA for the CDR3 is TGTGCCAGCAGTTACCGTCGACAGGGGTCCTACGAGCAGTACTTC. It specifies CASSYRRQGSYEQYF.